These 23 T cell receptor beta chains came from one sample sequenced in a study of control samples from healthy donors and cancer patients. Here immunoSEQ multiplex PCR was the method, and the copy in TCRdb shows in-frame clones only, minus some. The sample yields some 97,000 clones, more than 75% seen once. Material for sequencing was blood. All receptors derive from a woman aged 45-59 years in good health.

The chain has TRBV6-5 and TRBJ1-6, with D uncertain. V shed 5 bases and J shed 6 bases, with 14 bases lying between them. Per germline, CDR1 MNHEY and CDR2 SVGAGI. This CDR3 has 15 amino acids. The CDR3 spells CASSNTALGNSPLHF. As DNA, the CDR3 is TGTGCCAGCAGTAATACAGCACTGGGTAATTCACCCCTCCACTTT.

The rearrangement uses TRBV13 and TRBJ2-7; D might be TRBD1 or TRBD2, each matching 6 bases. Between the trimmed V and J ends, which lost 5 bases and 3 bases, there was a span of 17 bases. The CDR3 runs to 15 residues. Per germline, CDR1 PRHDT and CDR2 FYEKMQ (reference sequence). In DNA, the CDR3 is TGTGCCAGCAGCCCCGACCAGGGGCGGGACTACGAGCAGTACTTC. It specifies CASSPDQGRDYEQYF.

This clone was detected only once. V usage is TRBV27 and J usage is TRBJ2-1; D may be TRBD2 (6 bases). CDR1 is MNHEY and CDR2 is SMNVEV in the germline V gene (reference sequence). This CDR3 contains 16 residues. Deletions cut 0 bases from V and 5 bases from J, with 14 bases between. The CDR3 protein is CASSLSPRGSDNEQFF. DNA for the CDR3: TGTGCCAGCAGTTTATCCCCGCGGGGTTCCGACAATGAGCAGTTCTTC.

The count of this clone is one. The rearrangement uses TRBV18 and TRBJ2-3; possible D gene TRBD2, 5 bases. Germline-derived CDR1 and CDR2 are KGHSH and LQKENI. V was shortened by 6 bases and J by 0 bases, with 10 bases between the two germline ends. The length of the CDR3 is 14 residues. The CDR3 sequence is CASSLDSSTDTQYF. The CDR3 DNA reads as TGTGCCAGCTCGCTGGACTCCAGCACAGATACGCAGTATTTT.

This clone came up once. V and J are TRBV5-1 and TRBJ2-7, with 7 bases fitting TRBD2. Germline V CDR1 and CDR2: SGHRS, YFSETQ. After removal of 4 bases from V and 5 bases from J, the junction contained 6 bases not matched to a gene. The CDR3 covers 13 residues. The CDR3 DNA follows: TGCGCCAGCAGCCGACTAGCTCTCAACGAGCAGTACTTC. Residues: CASSRLALNEQYF.

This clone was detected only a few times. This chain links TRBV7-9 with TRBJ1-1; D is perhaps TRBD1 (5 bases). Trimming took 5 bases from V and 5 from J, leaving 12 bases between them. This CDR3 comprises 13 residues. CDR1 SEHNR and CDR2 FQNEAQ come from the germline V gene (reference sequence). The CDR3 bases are TGTGCCAGCAGCATAAGGGGTAAAACTGAAGCTTTCTTT. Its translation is CASSIRGKTEAFF.

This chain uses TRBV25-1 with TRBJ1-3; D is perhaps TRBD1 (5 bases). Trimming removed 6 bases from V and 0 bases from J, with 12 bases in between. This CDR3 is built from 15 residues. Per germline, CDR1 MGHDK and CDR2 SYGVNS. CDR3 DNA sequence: TGTGCCAGCAGGAAATCAGGGAGCTCTGGAAACACCATATATTTT. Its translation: CASRKSGSSGNTIYF.

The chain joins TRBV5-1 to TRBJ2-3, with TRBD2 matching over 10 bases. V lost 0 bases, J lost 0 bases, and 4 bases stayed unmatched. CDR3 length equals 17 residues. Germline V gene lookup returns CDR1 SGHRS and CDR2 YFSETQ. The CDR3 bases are TGCGCCAGCAGCTTGGGACTAGCGGGCTCTAGCACAGATACGCAGTATTTT. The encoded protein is CASSLGLAGSSTDTQYF.

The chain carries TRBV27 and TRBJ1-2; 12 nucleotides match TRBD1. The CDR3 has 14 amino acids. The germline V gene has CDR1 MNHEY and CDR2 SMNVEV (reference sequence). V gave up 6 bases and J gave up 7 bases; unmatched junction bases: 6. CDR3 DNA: TGTGCCAGCAGCCGGGACAGGGGGCTGGGTGGCTACACCTTC. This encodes CASSRDRGLGGYTF.

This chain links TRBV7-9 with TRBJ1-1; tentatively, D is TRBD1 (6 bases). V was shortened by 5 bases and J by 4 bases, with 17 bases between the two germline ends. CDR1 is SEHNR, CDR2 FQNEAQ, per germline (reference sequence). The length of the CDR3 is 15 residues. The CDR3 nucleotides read TGTGCCAGCAGCGAAGCACAGGGAGGGGCCACTGAAGCTTTCTTT. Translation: CASSEAQGGATEAFF.

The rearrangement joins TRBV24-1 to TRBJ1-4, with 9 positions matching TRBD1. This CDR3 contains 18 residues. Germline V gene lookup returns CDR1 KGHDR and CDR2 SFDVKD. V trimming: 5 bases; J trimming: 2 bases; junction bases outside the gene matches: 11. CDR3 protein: CATSVLIHRGPTNEKLFF. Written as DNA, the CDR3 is TGTGCCACCAGTGTCCTCATTCACAGGGGGCCGACTAATGAAAAACTGTTTTTT.

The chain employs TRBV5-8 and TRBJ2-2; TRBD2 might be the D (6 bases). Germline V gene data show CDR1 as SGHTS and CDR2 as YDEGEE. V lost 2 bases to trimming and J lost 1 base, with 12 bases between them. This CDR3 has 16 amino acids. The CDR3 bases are TGTGCCAGCAGCTTTTCTGCCGGGAGGAACACCGGGGAGCTGTTTTTT. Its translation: CASSFSAGRNTGELFF.

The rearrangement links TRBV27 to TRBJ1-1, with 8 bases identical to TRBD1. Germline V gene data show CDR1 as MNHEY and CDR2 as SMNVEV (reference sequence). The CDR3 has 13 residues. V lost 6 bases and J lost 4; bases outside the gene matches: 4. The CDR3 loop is CASRGQGFTEAFF. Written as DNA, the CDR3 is TGTGCCAGCAGAGGACAGGGATTCACTGAAGCTTTCTTT.

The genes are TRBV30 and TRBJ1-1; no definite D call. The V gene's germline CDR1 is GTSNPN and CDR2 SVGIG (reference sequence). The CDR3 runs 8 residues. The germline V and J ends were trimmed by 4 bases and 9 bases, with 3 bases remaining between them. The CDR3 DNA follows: TGTGCCTGGAACCAAGCTTTCTTT. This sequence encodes CAWNQAFF. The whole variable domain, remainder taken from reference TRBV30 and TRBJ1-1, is SQTIHQWPATLVQPVGSPLSLECTVEGTSNPNLYWYRQAAGRGLQLLFYSVGIGQISSEVPQNLSASRPQDRQFILSSKKLLLSDSGFYLCAWNQAFFGQGTRLTVV.

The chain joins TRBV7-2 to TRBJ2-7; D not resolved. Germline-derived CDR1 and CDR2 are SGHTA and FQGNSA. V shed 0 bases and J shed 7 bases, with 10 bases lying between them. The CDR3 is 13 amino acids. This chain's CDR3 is CASSLAQVGEQYV. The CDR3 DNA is TGTGCCAGCAGCTTAGCGCAGGTGGGGGAGCAGTACGTC.

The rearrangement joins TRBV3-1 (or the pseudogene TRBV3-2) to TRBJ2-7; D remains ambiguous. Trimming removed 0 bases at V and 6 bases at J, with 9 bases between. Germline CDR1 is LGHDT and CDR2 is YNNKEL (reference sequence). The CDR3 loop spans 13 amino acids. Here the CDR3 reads CASSQEFQREQYF. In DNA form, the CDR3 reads TGTGCCAGCAGCCAAGAATTCCAGCGCGAGCAGTACTTC.

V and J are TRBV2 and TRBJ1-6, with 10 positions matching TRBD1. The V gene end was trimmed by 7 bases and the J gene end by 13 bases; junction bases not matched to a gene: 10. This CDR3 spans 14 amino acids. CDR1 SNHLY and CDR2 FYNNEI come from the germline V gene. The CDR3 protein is CASNRDRGVRPLHF. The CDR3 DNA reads TGTGCCAGCAACCGGGACAGGGGAGTTCGGCCCCTCCACTTT.

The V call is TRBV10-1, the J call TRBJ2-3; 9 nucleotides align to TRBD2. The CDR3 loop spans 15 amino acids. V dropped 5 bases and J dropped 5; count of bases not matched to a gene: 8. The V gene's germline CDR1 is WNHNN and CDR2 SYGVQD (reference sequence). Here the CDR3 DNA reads TGCGCCAGCAGTTTACCAGCGGGGGGCCGAGATACGCAGTATTTT. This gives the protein CASSLPAGGRDTQYF.

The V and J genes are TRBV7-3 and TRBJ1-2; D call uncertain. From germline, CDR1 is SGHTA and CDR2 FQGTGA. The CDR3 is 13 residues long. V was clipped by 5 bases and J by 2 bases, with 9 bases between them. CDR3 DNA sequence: TGTGCCAGCAGCCCGGAGAGGAACTATGGCTACACCTTC. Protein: CASSPERNYGYTF.

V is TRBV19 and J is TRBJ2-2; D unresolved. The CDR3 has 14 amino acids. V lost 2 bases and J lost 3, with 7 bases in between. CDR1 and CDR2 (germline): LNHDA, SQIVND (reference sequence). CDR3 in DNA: TGTGCCAGTAGTATAAGTACATACACCGGGGAGCTGTTTTTT. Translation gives CASSISTYTGELFF. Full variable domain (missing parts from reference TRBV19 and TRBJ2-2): DGGITQSPKYLFRKEGQNVTLSCEQNLNHDAMYWYRQDPGQGLRLIYYSQIVNDFQKGDIAEGYSVSREKKESFPLTVTSAQKNPTAFYLCASSISTYTGELFFGEGSRLTVL.

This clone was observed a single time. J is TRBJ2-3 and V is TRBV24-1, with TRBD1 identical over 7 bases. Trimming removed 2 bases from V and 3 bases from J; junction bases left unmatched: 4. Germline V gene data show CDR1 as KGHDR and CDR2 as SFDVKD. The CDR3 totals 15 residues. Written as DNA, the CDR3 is TGTGCCACCAGTGATTGGACAGGTTCGACAGATACGCAGTATTTT. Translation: CATSDWTGSTDTQYF.

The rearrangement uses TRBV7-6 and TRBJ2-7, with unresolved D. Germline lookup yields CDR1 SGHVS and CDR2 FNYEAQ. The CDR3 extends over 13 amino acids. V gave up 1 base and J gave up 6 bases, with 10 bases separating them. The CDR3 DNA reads TGTGCCAGCAGCTTAGGGTGGGTGGGCGAGCAGTACTTC. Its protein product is CASSLGWVGEQYF.

The CDR3 sequence: CASSPGGTGRLRSYNEQFF. As DNA, the CDR3 is TGCGCCAGCAGTCCGGGGGGGACAGGGCGCCTCCGCTCCTACAATGAGCAGTTCTTC. The rearrangement uses TRBV5-1 and TRBJ2-1; maybe TRBD1 (9 bases). Germline lookup yields CDR1 SGHRS and CDR2 YFSETQ. This CDR3 has 19 amino acids. V was trimmed by 5 bases and J by 0 bases, leaving 24 bases between them.